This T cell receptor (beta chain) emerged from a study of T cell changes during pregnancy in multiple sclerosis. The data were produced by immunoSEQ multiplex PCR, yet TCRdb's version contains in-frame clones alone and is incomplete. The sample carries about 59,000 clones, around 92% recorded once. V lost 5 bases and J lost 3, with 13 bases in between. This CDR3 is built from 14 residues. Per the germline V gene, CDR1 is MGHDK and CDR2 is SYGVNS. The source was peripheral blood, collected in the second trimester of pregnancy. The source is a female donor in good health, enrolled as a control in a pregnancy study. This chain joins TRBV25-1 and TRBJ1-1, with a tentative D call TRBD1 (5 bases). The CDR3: CASSPGGGYTEAFF. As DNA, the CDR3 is TGTGCCAGCAGTCCGGGGGGTGGATACACTGAAGCTTTCTTT.